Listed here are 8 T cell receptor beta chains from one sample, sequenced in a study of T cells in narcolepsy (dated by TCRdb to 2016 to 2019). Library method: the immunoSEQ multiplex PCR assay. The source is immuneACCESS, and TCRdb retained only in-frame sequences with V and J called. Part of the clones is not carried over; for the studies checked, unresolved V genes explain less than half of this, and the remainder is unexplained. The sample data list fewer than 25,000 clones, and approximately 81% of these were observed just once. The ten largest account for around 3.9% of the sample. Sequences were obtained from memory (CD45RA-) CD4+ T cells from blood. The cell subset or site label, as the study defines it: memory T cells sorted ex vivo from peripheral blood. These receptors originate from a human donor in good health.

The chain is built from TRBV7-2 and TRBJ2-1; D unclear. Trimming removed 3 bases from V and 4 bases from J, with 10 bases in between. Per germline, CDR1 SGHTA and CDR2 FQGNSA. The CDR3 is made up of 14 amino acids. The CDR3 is CASSLAARYNEQFF. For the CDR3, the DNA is TGTGCCAGCAGCTTGGCAGCTAGATACAATGAGCAGTTCTTC.

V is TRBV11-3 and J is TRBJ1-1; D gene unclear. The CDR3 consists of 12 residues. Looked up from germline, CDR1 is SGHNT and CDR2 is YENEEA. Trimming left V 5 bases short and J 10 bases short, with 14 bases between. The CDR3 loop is CASSLTPLIAFF. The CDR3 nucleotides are TGTGCCAGCAGCCTAACCCCCCTAATAGCTTTCTTT.

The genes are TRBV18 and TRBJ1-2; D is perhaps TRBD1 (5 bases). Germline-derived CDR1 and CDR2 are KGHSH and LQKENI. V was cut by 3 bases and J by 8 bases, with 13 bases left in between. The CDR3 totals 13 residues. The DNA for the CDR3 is TGTGCCAGCTCACCTCAGAGCAGGGACGGCTACACCTTC. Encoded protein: CASSPQSRDGYTF.

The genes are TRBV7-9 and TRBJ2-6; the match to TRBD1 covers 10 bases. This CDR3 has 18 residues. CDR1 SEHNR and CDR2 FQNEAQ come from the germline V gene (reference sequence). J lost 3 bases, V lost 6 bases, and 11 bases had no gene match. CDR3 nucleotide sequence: TGTGCCAGCAGGACCCTTAGACAGGGGGCAGTTGGGGCCAACGTCCTGACTTTC. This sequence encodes CASRTLRQGAVGANVLTF. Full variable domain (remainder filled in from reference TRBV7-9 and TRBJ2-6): DTGVSQNPRHKITKRGQNVTFRCDPISEHNRLYWYRQTLGQGPEFLTYFQNEAQLEKSRLLSDRFSAERPKGSFSTLEIQRTEQGDSAMYLCASRTLRQGAVGANVLTFGAGSRLTVL.

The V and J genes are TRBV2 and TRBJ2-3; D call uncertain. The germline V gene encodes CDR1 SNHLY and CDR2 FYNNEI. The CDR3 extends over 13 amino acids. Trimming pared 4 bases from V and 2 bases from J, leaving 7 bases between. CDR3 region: CASSVSTTDTQYF. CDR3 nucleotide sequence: TGTGCCAGCAGTGTGAGTACCACAGATACGCAGTATTTT.

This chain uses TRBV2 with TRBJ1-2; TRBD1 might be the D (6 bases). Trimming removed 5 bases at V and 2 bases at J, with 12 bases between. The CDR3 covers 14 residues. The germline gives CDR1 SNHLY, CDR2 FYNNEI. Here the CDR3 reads CASSLRGINYGYTF. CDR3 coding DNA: TGTGCCAGCAGTCTTAGGGGGATAAACTATGGCTACACCTTC.

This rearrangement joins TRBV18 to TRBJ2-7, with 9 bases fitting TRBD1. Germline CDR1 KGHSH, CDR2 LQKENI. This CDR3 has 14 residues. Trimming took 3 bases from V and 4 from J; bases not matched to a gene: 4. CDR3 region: CASSPGTGRYEQYF. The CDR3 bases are TGTGCCAGCTCACCGGGGACAGGGAGGTACGAGCAGTACTTC.

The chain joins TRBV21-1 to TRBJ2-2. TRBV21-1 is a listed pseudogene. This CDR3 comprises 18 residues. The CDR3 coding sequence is TGTGCCAGCAGCAAAGATCATTATCGACGACCTTACCCTGGGGAGCTGTTTTTT. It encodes CASSKDHYRRPYPGELFF.